The T cell receptor (beta chain) under discussion was sequenced for a study of patients and donors after allogeneic stem cell transplantation. TCRdb re-called the RT-PCR reads through MiXCR, storing one row per CDR3 protein. The repertoire holds approximately 140,000 distinct CDR3 sequences, with 30% to 45% as singletons. The ends were cut back, 5 bases at V and 0 bases at J, with 14 bases in the middle. This CDR3 contains 16 residues. The V gene's germline CDR1 is SGHTA and CDR2 FQGNSA. The rearrangement joins TRBV7-2 to TRBJ1-3; a weak D match, TRBD1 (5 bases). Sequenced: blood, either unsorted or a sorted T cell fraction (not recorded which). The receptor was derived from a human donor who was either an allogeneic HSCT recipient or a stem cell or donor lymphocyte infusion donor (not recorded which). It is not recorded whose cells these are; they may come from a transplant donor. The DNA for the CDR3 is TGTGCCAGCAGCACATCGGGACGGCTCTCTGGAAACACCATATATTTT. Protein product: CASSTSGRLSGNTIYF.